One and the same sample provided the 25 T cell receptor beta chains below, sequenced in a study of T cells in Graves' hyperthyroidism and ophthalmopathy. There were TCR beta CDR3 regions amplified from RNA transcripts. HTBI primers were employed in a first-round RT-PCR of the TCR CDR3. TCRdb processed the multiplex PCR reads anew with MiXCR; each CDR3 protein has one entry. The sample holds hundreds of thousands of distinct CDR3 sequences, about an eighth seen once. Sequenced: blood. The receptor set was obtained from a man aged 45-60 years with Graves' ophthalmopathy.

The rearrangement joins TRBV5-1 to TRBJ2-5; 7 bases line up with TRBD2. The trim removed 0 bases at V and 2 bases at J, leaving 7 bases unmatched. This CDR3 contains 16 residues. Germline V gene lookup returns CDR1 SGHRS and CDR2 YFSETQ. The CDR3, as DNA: TGCGCCAGCAGCTTGGATGGCGCGGGAGAGCAAGAGACCCAGTACTTC. Translation: CASSLDGAGEQETQYF.

This clonotype has a count of ten or more. The chain recombines TRBV12-3 or TRBV12-4 with TRBJ2-2; D possibly corresponds to TRBD1 (6 bases). The CDR3 spans 14 residues. V lost 4 bases, J lost 5 bases, and 11 bases lay in between. CDR3 loop: CASSSGTNTGELFF. The CDR3 DNA is TGTGCCAGCAGTTCCGGGACAAATACCGGGGAGCTGTTTTTT.

This clonotype was seen repeatedly, ten times or more. This sequence joins TRBV3-1 and TRBJ2-4, with TRBD1 matching over 8 bases. This CDR3 is 16 amino acids long. Looked up from germline, CDR1 is LGHDT and CDR2 is YNNKEL (reference sequence). After removal of 2 bases from V and 0 bases from J, the junction contained 3 bases not matched to a gene. CDR3 residues: CASSQRQGRAKNIQYF. The CDR3 bases are TGTGCCAGCAGCCAACGACAGGGGCGAGCCAAAAACATTCAGTACTTC.

The table lists this clonotype with many counts. The V gene is TRBV20-1, the J gene TRBJ1-5; D is undetermined. The V end was cut by 3 bases, the J end by 2 bases, with 8 bases between. The CDR3 has 13 residues. Looked up from germline, CDR1 is DFQATT and CDR2 is SNEGSKA (reference sequence). The CDR3 region has the DNA TGCAGTGCTAGTGAGGGTGGCAATCAGCCCCAGCATTTT. Residues: CSASEGGNQPQHF.

This chain joins TRBV9 and TRBJ2-3; perhaps TRBD2 as D (6 bases). The CDR3 loop spans 15 amino acids. V was shortened by 4 bases and J by 2 bases, with 14 bases between the two germline ends. The germline gives CDR1 SGDLS, CDR2 YYNGEE. The CDR3 nucleotides are TGTGCCAGCAGCCTGGGCGGGATCAACACAGATACGCAGTATTTT. It specifies CASSLGGINTDTQYF. Supplemented by reference TRBV9 and TRBJ2-3, the full variable domain reads DSGVTQTPKHLITATGQRVTLRCSPRSGDLSVYWYQQSLDQGLQFLIQYYNGEERAKGNILERFSAQQFPDLHSELNLSSLELGDSALYFCASSLGGINTDTQYFGPGTRLTVL.

This clonotype appeared a few times. This sequence joins TRBV29-1 and TRBJ2-4; D gene ambiguous. Germline loops: CDR1 SQVTM, CDR2 ANQGSEA. The V end was cut by 3 bases, the J end by 0 bases, with 12 bases between. The CDR3 has 15 amino acids. CDR3 coding DNA: TGCAGCGTTGAGACCCCGCGACTAGCCAAAAACATTCAGTACTTC. Translated: CSVETPRLAKNIQYF.

The V gene is TRBV11-3, the J gene TRBJ2-1, with D possibly matching TRBD2 (6 bases). Trimming shortened V by 4 bases and J by 8 bases, and 12 bases separated the two germline ends. The CDR3 length is 13 residues. Germline CDR1 and CDR2: SGHNT and YENEEA. CDR3 residues: CASSYGPGDEQFF. CDR3 bases: TGTGCCAGCAGCTATGGGCCGGGGGATGAGCAGTTCTTC.

This clonotype was seen more than once but under ten times. The chain is built from TRBV10-3 and TRBJ2-7, with 7 bases lining up with TRBD2. The germline gives CDR1 ENHRY, CDR2 SYGVKD. This CDR3 region has 16 residues. V lost 4 bases, J lost 0 bases, and 9 bases stayed unmatched. The CDR3 region is CAISGGPSGTSYEQYF. In DNA, the CDR3 is TGTGCCATCAGTGGGGGTCCTAGCGGAACCTCCTACGAGCAGTACTTC.

Turning to this clonotype: Since a much larger clone is just one base distant, this may be a read error. J is TRBJ2-5 and V is TRBV2; 11 nucleotides line up with TRBD1. In germline, CDR1 is SNHLY, CDR2 FYNNEI. CDR3 length: 13 residues. Written as DNA, the CDR3 is TGTGCCGGCAGCAGGGACAGGGGGTGGCCCCAGTACTTC. Its translation: CAGSRDRGWPQYF.

This clonotype was detected ten times or more. The gene calls are TRBV20-1 and TRBJ2-1; D may correspond to TRBD1 or TRBD2 (5 bases each). Trimming took off 8 bases at V and 7 bases at J, with 18 bases between the two ends. Per germline, CDR1 DFQATT and CDR2 SNEGSKA (reference sequence). The CDR3 consists of 13 residues. The CDR3 is CSLRRLGENEQFF. For the CDR3, the DNA is TGCAGTCTGAGGCGGTTGGGGGAGAATGAGCAGTTCTTC.

This clonotype was seen repeatedly, ten times or more. The chain carries TRBV12-3 or TRBV12-4 and TRBJ1-5, with D perhaps matching TRBD1 (6 bases). V lost 4 bases to trimming and J lost 3 bases, with 10 bases between them. The length of the CDR3 is 14 residues. The CDR3 DNA follows: TGTGCCAGCAGTTACGGGGGCAACAATCAGCCCCAGCATTTT. Encoded protein: CASSYGGNNQPQHF.

The rearrangement joins TRBV4-1 to TRBJ2-3, with D possibly being TRBD1 or TRBD2 (5 bases each). Looked up from germline, CDR1 is MGHRA and CDR2 is YSYEKL. The germline V and J ends were trimmed by 4 bases and 0 bases, with 26 bases remaining between them. The CDR3 has 20 residues. The CDR3 spells CASSPIPPGGTNPSTDTQYF. The CDR3, as DNA: TGCGCCAGCAGCCCCATACCCCCTGGTGGGACCAACCCGAGCACAGATACGCAGTATTTT.

This clonotype was detected many times. The genes are TRBV27 and TRBJ2-1; 10 nucleotides match TRBD1. CDR1 is MNHEY and CDR2 is SMNVEV in the germline V gene (reference sequence). The CDR3 spans 16 residues. The J segment lost 6 bases and the V segment lost 0 bases, leaving 5 bases of the junction unmatched. CDR3 amino acids: CASSLSGQGSGNEQFF. The CDR3 DNA reads as TGTGCCAGCAGTTTATCGGGACAGGGGTCTGGCAATGAGCAGTTCTTC.

This clonotype was recorded at least ten times. The chain uses TRBV18 and TRBJ2-1; weak D call: TRBD1 (6 bases). V lost 3 bases to trimming and J lost 0 bases, with 15 bases between them. This CDR3 region has 17 residues. CDR1 and CDR2 (germline): KGHSH, LQKENI. CDR3 region: CASSPSIGQSSYNEQFF. The CDR3 nucleotides are TGTGCCAGCTCACCGTCAATTGGACAGAGCTCCTACAATGAGCAGTTCTTC.

The chain links TRBV6-1 to TRBJ2-1; weak D call: TRBD2 (5 bases). V shed 5 bases and J shed 7 bases, with 24 bases lying between them. The CDR3 covers 17 residues. CDR1 is MNHNS, CDR2 SASEGT, per germline. In DNA form, the CDR3 reads TGTGCCAGCAGTCCTTCGAGCGCGGACTTCTCTAAAAATGAGCAGTTCTTC. Translating it yields CASSPSSADFSKNEQFF.

In its sample, this clonotype was seen many times. The rearrangement uses TRBV20-1 and TRBJ2-7; D may be TRBD2 (5 bases). Per germline, CDR1 DFQATT and CDR2 SNEGSKA (reference sequence). The CDR3 is 11 residues long. Trimming shortened V by 6 bases and J by 7 bases, and 13 bases separated the two germline ends. CDR3 sequence reads: CSAGVEREQYF. CDR3 in DNA: TGCAGTGCCGGTGTCGAGCGGGAGCAGTACTTC.

This clonotype has a count of ten or more. V and J are TRBV3-1 and TRBJ1-4; tentative D call: TRBD1 (6 bases). The V end lost 0 bases, the J end lost 10 bases, and 9 bases lay between the germline ends. The V gene's germline CDR1 is LGHDT and CDR2 YNNKEL (reference sequence). The CDR3 is 13 amino acids. The CDR3 DNA is TGTGCCAGCAGCCAAGACAGGGGAGGAAAACTGTTTTTT. Its protein is CASSQDRGGKLFF.

The table lists this clonotype with many counts. The genes are TRBV30 and TRBJ2-3, with unresolved D. This CDR3 comprises 12 residues. Trimming left V 2 bases short and J 4 bases short, with 7 bases between. Germline V gene data show CDR1 as GTSNPN and CDR2 as SVGIG (reference sequence). CDR3: CAWSLLSDTQYF. DNA for the CDR3: TGTGCCTGGAGTTTACTTTCAGATACGCAGTATTTT.

The chain carries TRBV12-3 or TRBV12-4 and TRBJ2-1; D is undetermined. The CDR3 loop spans 15 amino acids. Trimming took 4 bases from V and 10 from J, leaving 20 bases between them. This CDR3 reads CASSSPPGNVYEQFF. Written as DNA, the CDR3 is TGTGCCAGCAGTTCCCCACCTGGGAACGTCTACGAGCAGTTCTTC.

The sample holds a few counts of this clonotype. The J gene is TRBJ2-4, the V gene TRBV7-9, with D tentatively TRBD2 (6 bases). Germline CDR1 reads SEHNR; CDR2 reads FQNEAQ (reference sequence). V lost 5 bases and J 5 bases, leaving 10 bases between the germline ends. CDR3 length equals 13 residues. CDR3 residues: CASSPPGENIQYF. CDR3 DNA: TGTGCCAGCAGCCCACCGGGGGAAAACATTCAGTACTTC.

On this clonotype itself: A much larger clone lies a single base off, so this may be a read error. V usage is TRBV6-2 or TRBV6-3 and J usage is TRBJ1-2; D ambiguous. There are 12 residues in the CDR3. Germline CDR1 is MNHEY and CDR2 is SVGEGT. The CDR3 sequence is CANSWTDYGYTF. In DNA, the CDR3 is TGTGCCAACAGTTGGACGGACTATGGCTACACCTTC.

This chain joins TRBV20-1 and TRBJ2-3, with 13 bases identical to TRBD2. The CDR3 loop spans 15 amino acids. CDR1 is DFQATT, CDR2 SNEGSKA, per germline (reference sequence). V was pared by 5 bases and J by 3 bases, with 5 bases of the junction left unmatched. In nucleotides, the CDR3 is TGCAGTGCTGGGGGACTAGCGGGAATGACAGATACGCAGTATTTT. It encodes CSAGGLAGMTDTQYF.

This clonotype was found many times. V usage is TRBV3-1 and J usage is TRBJ2-7; no reliable D call. Germline-derived CDR1 and CDR2 are LGHDT and YNNKEL (reference sequence). V was trimmed by 1 base and J by 2 bases, leaving 12 bases between them. CDR3 size: 15 residues. CDR3 sequence (DNA): TGTGCCAGCAGCCAAGCCACGCGACCACCCTACGAGCAGTACTTC. This encodes CASSQATRPPYEQYF.

This clonotype has at least ten counts. The chain links TRBV9 to TRBJ2-5; D is possibly TRBD2 (5 bases). The CDR3 is made up of 14 amino acids. Germline values: CDR1 SGDLS, CDR2 YYNGEE. V was pared by 0 bases and J by 4 bases, with 10 bases between. CDR3 residues: CASSVGGSVETQYF. CDR3 nucleotides: TGTGCCAGCAGCGTAGGCGGTAGCGTAGAGACCCAGTACTTC.

This clonotype was seen at least ten times. The chain uses TRBV3-1 and TRBJ2-1; TRBD2 matches at 8 bases. The length of the CDR3 is 13 residues. Germline V gives CDR1 LGHDT, CDR2 YNNKEL (reference sequence). Trimming at V came to 0 bases and at J to 12 bases, leaving 4 bases not matched to a gene. CDR3 nucleotides: TGTGCCAGCAGCCAAGAGCCAGCGGGAGTGCAGTTCTTC. This encodes CASSQEPAGVQFF.